The next 5 T cell receptor beta chains were all read from a single sample in a study of OX40 agonist ivuxolimab in advanced cancers. The repertoire was sequenced with immunoSEQ multiplex PCR; TCRdb's copy has only in-frame clones and lacks some. The sample has about 65,000 clones, around 87% seen once. Sequencing used CD4+ or CD8+ T cells sorted from blood, obtained in a trial of the OX40 agonist ivuxolimab. The origin of the receptors is an adult with an advanced solid tumor such as melanoma, head and neck, liver or kidney cancer.

The CDR3 DNA follows: TGTGCCAGCAGCGTAGAACTAGCCTACAATGAGCAGTTCTTC. It translates to CASSVELAYNEQFF. This chain uses TRBV9 with TRBJ2-1; tentatively, D is TRBD2 (5 bases). This CDR3 spans 14 amino acids. Trimming stripped 0 bases from V and 2 bases from J, with 6 bases between. The germline gives CDR1 SGDLS, CDR2 YYNGEE.

The rearrangement uses TRBV6-5 and TRBJ1-1, with a weak D call TRBD1 (6 bases). CDR1 is MNHEY, CDR2 SVGAGI, per germline. There are 15 residues in the CDR3. V lost 2 bases and J lost 6, with 16 bases in between. The CDR3 DNA follows: TGTGCCAGCAGTTACAGTGTTCTGGGGGCCTCTGAAGCTTTCTTT. It translates to CASSYSVLGASEAFF.

This clone was counted between two and nine times. V and J are TRBV6-1 and TRBJ2-1; 7 bases align to TRBD2. With 5 bases clipped from V and 3 bases from J, the junction kept 7 bases outside the gene matches. The CDR3 has 15 residues. Germline CDR1 MNHNS, CDR2 SASEGT. CDR3 protein: CASSSGTGGYNEQFF. CDR3 DNA sequence: TGTGCCAGCAGTTCCGGGACGGGGGGCTACAATGAGCAGTTCTTC.

This rearrangement joins TRBV2 to TRBJ1-1; 7 bases line up with TRBD1. The CDR3 is made up of 15 amino acids. Germline trimming cut 5 bases from V and 4 bases from J; bases unmatched to any gene: 10. In germline, CDR1 is SNHLY, CDR2 FYNNEI. CDR3 protein: CASSSRQGTGTEAFF. The DNA of the CDR3 is TGTGCCAGCAGTTCCCGACAGGGTACGGGCACTGAAGCTTTCTTT.

The chain has TRBV5-1 and TRBJ2-7, with D maybe TRBD1 (6 bases). This CDR3 has 14 residues. Germline V gene sequence: CDR1 SGHRS, CDR2 YFSETQ. Deletions cut 0 bases from V and 3 bases from J, with 10 bases between. The CDR3 bases are TGCGCCAGCAGCTTGGACAGGGACCGCTACGAGCAGTACTTC. Translating gives CASSLDRDRYEQYF.